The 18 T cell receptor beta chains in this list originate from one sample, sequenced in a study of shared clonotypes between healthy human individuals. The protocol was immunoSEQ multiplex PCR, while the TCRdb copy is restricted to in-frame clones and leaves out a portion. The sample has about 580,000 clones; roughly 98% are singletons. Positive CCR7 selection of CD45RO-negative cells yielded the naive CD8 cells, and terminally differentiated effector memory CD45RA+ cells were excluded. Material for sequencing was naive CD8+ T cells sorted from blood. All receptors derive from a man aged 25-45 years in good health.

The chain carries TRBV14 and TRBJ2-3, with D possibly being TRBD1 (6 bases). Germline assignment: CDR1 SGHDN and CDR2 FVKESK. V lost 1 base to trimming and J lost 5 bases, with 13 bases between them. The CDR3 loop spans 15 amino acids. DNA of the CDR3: TGTGCCAGCAGCCAAGGAGGGCGCAGGGGAGATACGCAGTATTTT. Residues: CASSQGGRRGDTQYF.

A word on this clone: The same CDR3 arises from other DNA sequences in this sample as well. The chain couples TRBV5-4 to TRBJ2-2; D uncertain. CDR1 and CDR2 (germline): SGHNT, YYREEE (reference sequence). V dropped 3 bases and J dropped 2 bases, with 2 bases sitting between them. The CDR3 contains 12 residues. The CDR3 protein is CASSSNTGELFF. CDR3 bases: TGTGCCAGCAGCTCAAACACCGGGGAGCTGTTTTTT.

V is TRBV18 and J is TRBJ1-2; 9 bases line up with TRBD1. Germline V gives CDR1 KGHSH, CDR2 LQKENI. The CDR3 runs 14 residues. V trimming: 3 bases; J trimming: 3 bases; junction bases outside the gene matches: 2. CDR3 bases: TGTGCCAGCTCACCGGGACAGGGAGACTATGGCTACACCTTC. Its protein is CASSPGQGDYGYTF.

CDR3 bases: TGTGCCAGTAGTATAGGACCGGGGGTGAACACTGAAGCTTTCTTT. Its translation: CASSIGPGVNTEAFF. The rearrangement uses TRBV19 and TRBJ1-1, with D perhaps TRBD1 (5 bases). Germline loops: CDR1 LNHDA, CDR2 SQIVND (reference sequence). Between the trimmed V and J ends, which lost 1 base and 0 bases, there was a span of 9 bases. The CDR3 is 15 residues long.

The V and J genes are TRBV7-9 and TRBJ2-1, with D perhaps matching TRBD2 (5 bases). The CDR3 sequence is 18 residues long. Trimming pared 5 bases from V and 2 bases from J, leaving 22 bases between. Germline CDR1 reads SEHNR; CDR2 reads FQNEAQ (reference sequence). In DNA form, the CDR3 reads TGTGCCAGCAGCCTGTCCCCTATGGCAGCGGTTACCTACAATGAGCAGTTCTTC. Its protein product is CASSLSPMAAVTYNEQFF.

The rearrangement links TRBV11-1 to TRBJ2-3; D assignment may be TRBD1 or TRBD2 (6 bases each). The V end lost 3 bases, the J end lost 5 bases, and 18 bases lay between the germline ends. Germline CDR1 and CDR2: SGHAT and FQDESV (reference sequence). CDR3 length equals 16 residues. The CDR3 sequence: CASSFGGGSPKDTQYF. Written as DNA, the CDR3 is TGTGCCAGCAGCTTCGGAGGGGGGAGCCCGAAAGATACGCAGTATTTT.

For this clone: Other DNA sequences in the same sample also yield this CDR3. Here the CDR3 reads CASSLGQGGNQPQHF. CDR3 nucleotide sequence: TGTGCCAGCAGTCTCGGACAGGGCGGCAATCAGCCCCAGCATTTT. This chain links TRBV27 with TRBJ1-5; 8 nucleotides align to TRBD1. V lost 5 bases to trimming and J lost 2 bases; unmatched junction nucleotides: 5. The CDR3 has 15 amino acids. CDR1 is MNHEY and CDR2 is SMNVEV in the germline V gene (reference sequence).

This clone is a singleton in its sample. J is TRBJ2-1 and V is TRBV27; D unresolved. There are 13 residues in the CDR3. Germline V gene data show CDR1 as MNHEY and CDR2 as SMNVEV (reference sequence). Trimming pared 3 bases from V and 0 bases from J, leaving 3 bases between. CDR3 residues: CASSFDSYNEQFF. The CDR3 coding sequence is TGTGCCAGCAGTTTCGACTCCTACAATGAGCAGTTCTTC.

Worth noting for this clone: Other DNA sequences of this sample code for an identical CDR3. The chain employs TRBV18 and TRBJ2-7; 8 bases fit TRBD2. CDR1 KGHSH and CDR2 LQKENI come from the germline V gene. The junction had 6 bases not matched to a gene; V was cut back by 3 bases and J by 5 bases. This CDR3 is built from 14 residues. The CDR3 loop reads CASSPPAGVNEQYF. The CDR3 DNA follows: TGTGCCAGCTCACCCCCAGCGGGAGTGAACGAGCAGTACTTC.

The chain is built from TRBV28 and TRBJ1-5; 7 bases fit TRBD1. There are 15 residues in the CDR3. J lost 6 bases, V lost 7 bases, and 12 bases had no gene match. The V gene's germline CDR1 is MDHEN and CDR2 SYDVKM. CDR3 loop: CASTSLGGGGQPQHF. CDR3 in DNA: TGTGCCAGCACCTCTTTAGGGGGCGGCGGTCAGCCCCAGCATTTT.

CDR3 protein: CASSVRASGLAGVDTQYF. In nucleotides, the CDR3 is TGTGCCAGCAGCGTAAGGGCCTCGGGACTAGCGGGAGTAGATACGCAGTATTTT. The chain uses TRBV9 and TRBJ2-3; TRBD2 matches 14 bases. Germline CDR1 is SGDLS and CDR2 is YYNGEE. The ends lost 1 base at V and 5 bases at J; junction bases unmatched: 9. The CDR3 loop spans 18 amino acids.

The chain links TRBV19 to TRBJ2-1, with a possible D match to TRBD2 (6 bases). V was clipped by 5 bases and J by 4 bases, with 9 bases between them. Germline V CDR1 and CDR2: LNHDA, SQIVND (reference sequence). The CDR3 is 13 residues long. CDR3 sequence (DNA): TGTGCCAGTAGTGGCGGGAAATACAATGAGCAGTTCTTC. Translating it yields CASSGGKYNEQFF.

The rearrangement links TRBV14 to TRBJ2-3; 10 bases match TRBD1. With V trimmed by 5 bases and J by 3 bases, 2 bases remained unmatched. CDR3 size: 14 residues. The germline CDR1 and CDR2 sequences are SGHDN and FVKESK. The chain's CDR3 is CASSWGQGTDTQYF. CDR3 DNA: TGTGCCAGCAGCTGGGGACAGGGGACAGATACGCAGTATTTT. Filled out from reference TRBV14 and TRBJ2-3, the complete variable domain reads EAGVTQFPSHSVIEKGQTVTLRCDPISGHDNLYWYRRVMGKEIKFLLHFVKESKQDESGMPNNRFLAERTGGTYSTLKVQPAELEDSGVYFCASSWGQGTDTQYFGPGTRLTVL.

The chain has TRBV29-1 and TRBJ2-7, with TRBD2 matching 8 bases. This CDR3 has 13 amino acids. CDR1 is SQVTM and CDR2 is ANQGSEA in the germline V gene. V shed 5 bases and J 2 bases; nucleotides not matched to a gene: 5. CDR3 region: CSVISGITYEQYF. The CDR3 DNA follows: TGCAGCGTTATTAGCGGGATCACCTACGAGCAGTACTTC.

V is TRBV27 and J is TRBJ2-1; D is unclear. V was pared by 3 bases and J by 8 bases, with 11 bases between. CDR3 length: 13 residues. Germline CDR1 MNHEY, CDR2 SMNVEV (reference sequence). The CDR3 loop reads CASSLARSDEQFF. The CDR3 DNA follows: TGTGCCAGCAGTTTGGCCAGGAGCGATGAGCAGTTCTTC.

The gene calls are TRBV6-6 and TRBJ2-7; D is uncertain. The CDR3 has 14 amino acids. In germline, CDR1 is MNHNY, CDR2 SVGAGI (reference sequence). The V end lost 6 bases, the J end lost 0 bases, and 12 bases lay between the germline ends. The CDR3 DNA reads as TGTGCCAGCAGCATGGACCCGGTCTCCTACGAGCAGTACTTC. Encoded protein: CASSMDPVSYEQYF.

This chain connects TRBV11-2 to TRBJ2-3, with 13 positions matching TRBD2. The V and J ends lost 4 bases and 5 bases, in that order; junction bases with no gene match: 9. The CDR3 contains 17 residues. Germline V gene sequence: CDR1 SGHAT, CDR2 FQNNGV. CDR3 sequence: CASSSRALAGGVDTQYF. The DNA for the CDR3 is TGTGCCAGCAGCTCCCGGGCACTAGCGGGAGGGGTAGATACGCAGTATTTT.

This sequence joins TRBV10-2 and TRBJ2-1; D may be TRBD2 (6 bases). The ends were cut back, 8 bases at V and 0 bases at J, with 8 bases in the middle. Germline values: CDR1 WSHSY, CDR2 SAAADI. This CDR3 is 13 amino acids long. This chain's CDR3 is CASWDSSYNEQFF. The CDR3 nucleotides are TGCGCCAGCTGGGACTCCTCCTACAATGAGCAGTTCTTC.